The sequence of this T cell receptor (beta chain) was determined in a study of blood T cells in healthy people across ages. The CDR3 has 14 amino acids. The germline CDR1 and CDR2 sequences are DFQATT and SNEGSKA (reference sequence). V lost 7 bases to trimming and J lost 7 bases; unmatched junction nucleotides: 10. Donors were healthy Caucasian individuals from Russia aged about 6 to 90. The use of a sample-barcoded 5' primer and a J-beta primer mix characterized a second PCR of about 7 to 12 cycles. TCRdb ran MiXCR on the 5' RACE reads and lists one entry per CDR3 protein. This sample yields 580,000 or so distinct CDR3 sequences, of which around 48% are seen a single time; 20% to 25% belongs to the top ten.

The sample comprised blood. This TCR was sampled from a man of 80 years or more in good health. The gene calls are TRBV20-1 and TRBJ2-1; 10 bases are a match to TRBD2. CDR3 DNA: TGCAGTGAAAAAAAGGCTAGCGGGAGAAATGAGCAGTTCTTC. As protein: CSEKKASGRNEQFF.